Listed below are T cell receptor beta chains from one sample, sequenced in a study of T cell responses to AZD1222 COVID-19 vaccine. Measured with immunoSEQ multiplex PCR; TCRdb has only the in-frame clones, and not every one. The sample holds around 150,000 clones; roughly 90% are singletons and the top ten take approximately 3.3%. The sequencing used peripheral blood, collected 28 days after the second AZD1222 dose. The source of these receptors is an adult who received the AZD1222 COVID-19 vaccine. Each CDR3 is given without its conserved first and last residue. A row's size may be missing; if present it is once, few, many or a size class.

clone size	J gene	V gene	CDR3 protein
.	TRBJ2-5	TRBV7-8	ASSPHGGPRETQY
.	TRBJ2-3	TRBV4-2	ASSHSSGTSGSTSTDTQY
.	TRBJ2-1	TRBV19	ASADAGGAYEQF
.	TRBJ2-7	TRBV5-5	ARNSGGSYEQY
.	TRBJ1-3	TRBV7-6	ASSLMVWTASSGNTIY
.	TRBJ1-5	TRBV19	ASKRTGGNQPQH
.	TRBJ2-7	TRBV29-1	SVGQPTSYEQY
.	TRBJ2-3	TRBV19	ASSRVAGDYADTQY
.	TRBJ2-1	TRBV10-3	AIGRELYNEQF
.	TRBJ1-5	TRBV6-4	ASSASGPVNQPQH
.	TRBJ2-7	TRBV6-5	ASSYTREAYEQY
.	TRBJ2-5	TRBV11-3	ASSLGSSGRKTQY
.	TRBJ2-7	TRBV4-1	ASSQVDGIYEQY
.	TRBJ2-1	TRBV5-4	ASSLLSATLSEQF
.	TRBJ1-5	TRBV19	ASSIPTGRMSQPQH
.	TRBJ2-2	TRBV24-1	ATSDWGLAGPGELF
.	TRBJ2-3	TRBV4-3	ASSQGGLAGEDTQY
.	TRBJ2-1	TRBV27	ASSRKPGLAGGSSYNEQF
.	TRBJ1-6	TRBV5-1	ASRDPRNNSPLH
.	TRBJ2-2	TRBV11-3	ASSLVAGANTGELF
.	TRBJ2-7	TRBV5-1	ASTGTGTYEQY
.	TRBJ2-1	TRBV5-1	ASKGSYNEQF
few	TRBJ2-7	TRBV4-1	ASSQDPGVRPLRQY
.	TRBJ2-7	TRBV11-2	ASSKQGIYEQY
.	TRBJ2-2	TRBV9	ASSVYSLAGVSGELF
.	TRBJ2-5	TRBV3-1/TRBV3-2	ASSLPWETQY
.	TRBJ2-7	TRBV6-2/TRBV6-3	ASSYDQKQY
.	TRBJ1-2	TRBV28	ASSVGQGNGYT
.	TRBJ2-1	TRBV6-5	ASSYGQGVGEQF
.	TRBJ2-1	TRBV11-2	ASSIRTGIYNEQF
.	TRBJ1-2	TRBV7-8	ASSLAGRPAYGYT
.	TRBJ1-2	TRBV19	ASSKPAGQKRYT
.	TRBJ1-5	TRBV5-5	ASSLGLSGNQPQH
.	TRBJ2-5	TRBV3-1/TRBV3-2	ASSQFERVGETQY
.	TRBJ1-1	TRBV10-2	ASSEPGSNTEAF
few	TRBJ2-1	TRBV3-1/TRBV3-2	ASSAMYGKGSYNEQF
.	TRBJ2-5	TRBV20-1	SASSSGPRETQY
.	TRBJ2-7	TRBV28	ASTSGNSYEQY
once	TRBJ1-5	TRBV28	ASSLGVSYNQPQH
.	TRBJ1-3	TRBV6-1	ASSEAGVRSGNTIY